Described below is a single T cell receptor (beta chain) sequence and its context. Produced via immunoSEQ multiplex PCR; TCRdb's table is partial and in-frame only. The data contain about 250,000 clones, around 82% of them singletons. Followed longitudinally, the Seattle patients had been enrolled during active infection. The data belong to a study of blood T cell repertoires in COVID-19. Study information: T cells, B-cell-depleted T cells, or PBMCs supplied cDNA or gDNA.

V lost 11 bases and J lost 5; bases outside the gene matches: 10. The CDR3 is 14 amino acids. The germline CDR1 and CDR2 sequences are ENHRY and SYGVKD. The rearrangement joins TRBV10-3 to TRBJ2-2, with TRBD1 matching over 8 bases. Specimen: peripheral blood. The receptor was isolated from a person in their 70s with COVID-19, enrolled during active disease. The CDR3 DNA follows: TGTGCCGCGGGACGGGACAGGAATACCGGGGAGCTGTTTTTT. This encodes CAAGRDRNTGELFF.